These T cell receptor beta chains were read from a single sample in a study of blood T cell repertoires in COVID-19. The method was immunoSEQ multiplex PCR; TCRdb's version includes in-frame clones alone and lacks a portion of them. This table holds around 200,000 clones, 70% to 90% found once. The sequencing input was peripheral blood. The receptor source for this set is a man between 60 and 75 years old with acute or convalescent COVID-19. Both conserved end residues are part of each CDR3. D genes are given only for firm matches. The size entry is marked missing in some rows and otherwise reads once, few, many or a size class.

CDR3: CASSPGHATSMGTEAFF
DNA: TGCGCCAGCAGCCCGGGACACGCCACTTCGATGGGCACTGAAGCTTTCTTT
J: TRBJ1-1
size: .
V: TRBV5-1
D: .

CDR3: CASSMSPRQGESHEQYF
DNA: TGTGCCAGTAGTATGAGTCCCCGACAGGGAGAGAGCCACGAGCAGTACTTC
J: TRBJ2-7
size: .
V: TRBV19
D: TRBD1

CDR3: CASSPNQGARGNQPQHF
DNA: TGTGCCAGCAGTCCCAATCAGGGGGCGAGGGGCAATCAGCCCCAGCATTTT
J: TRBJ1-5
size: .
V: TRBV2
D: TRBD1

CDR3: CAWKGQGRNTIYF
DNA: TGTGCCTGGAAAGGACAGGGACGAAACACCATATATTTT
J: TRBJ1-3
size: .
V: TRBV30
D: TRBD1

CDR3: CASSKQGGKLDSPLHF
DNA: TGTGCCAGCAGCAAACAGGGGGGAAAACTCGATTCACCCCTCCACTTT
J: TRBJ1-6
size: many
V: TRBV21-1
D: .

CDR3: CASSAATGYEQYF
DNA: TGTGCCAGCAGCGCCGCCACTGGCTACGAGCAGTACTTC
J: TRBJ2-7
size: .
V: TRBV9
D: .

CDR3: CASSIEGEREQYF
DNA: TGTGCCAGTAGTATAGAGGGTGAGCGCGAGCAGTACTTC
J: TRBJ2-7
size: few
V: TRBV19
D: .

CDR3: CASSYGGQGSNIQYF
DNA: TGTGCCAGCAGTTACGGCGGACAGGGAAGCAACATTCAGTACTTC
J: TRBJ2-4
size: .
V: TRBV6-2/TRBV6-3
D: TRBD1

CDR3: CASTRDYASEQYF
DNA: TGTGCCAGCACCCGAGACTACGCATCCGAGCAGTACTTC
J: TRBJ2-7
size: .
V: TRBV12-3/TRBV12-4
D: .

CDR3: CATSESGGTENEKLFF
DNA: TGTGCCACCAGTGAGTCCGGGGGTACTGAGAATGAAAAACTGTTTTTT
J: TRBJ1-4
size: .
V: TRBV24-1
D: .

CDR3: CASSLVYGRGTYEQYF
DNA: TGTGCCAGCAGCTTAGTTTACGGGAGGGGGACCTACGAGCAGTACTTC
J: TRBJ2-7
size: few
V: TRBV7-2
D: TRBD2

CDR3: CASSWTGVETQYF
DNA: TGTGCCAGCAGTTGGACAGGGGTAGAGACCCAGTACTTC
J: TRBJ2-5
size: .
V: TRBV27
D: TRBD1

CDR3: CASSLWGQGGNEQFF
DNA: TGTGCCAGCAGCTTATGGGGACAGGGGGGTAATGAGCAGTTCTTC
J: TRBJ2-1
size: .
V: TRBV11-2
D: TRBD1

CDR3: CASSSTQGYEQYF
DNA: TGTGCCAGCAGCTCGACCCAGGGGTACGAGCAGTACTTC
J: TRBJ2-7
size: once
V: TRBV11-3
D: .

CDR3: CASSLAHKETQYF
DNA: TGTGCCAGCAGTTTAGCGCACAAAGAGACCCAGTACTTC
J: TRBJ2-5
size: once
V: TRBV6-5
D: .

CDR3: CASSFQGNQETQYF
DNA: TGTGCCAGCAGCTTCCAGGGAAACCAAGAGACCCAGTACTTC
J: TRBJ2-5
size: .
V: TRBV7-2
D: .

CDR3: CASSLDRGDEQYF
DNA: TGTGCCAGCAGCCTCGACAGGGGAGACGAGCAGTACTTC
J: TRBJ2-7
size: once
V: TRBV7-8
D: TRBD1

CDR3: CASSPPGQVREQYF
DNA: TGTGCCAGCAGTCCTCCGGGACAGGTTAGAGAGCAGTACTTC
J: TRBJ2-7
size: .
V: TRBV28
D: TRBD1

CDR3: CASRDRQGANTEAFF
DNA: TGTGCCAGCAGGGACCGACAGGGGGCGAACACTGAAGCTTTCTTT
J: TRBJ1-1
size: .
V: TRBV3-1/TRBV3-2
D: TRBD1

CDR3: CATSAGASNEKLFF
DNA: TGTGCCACCAGCGCAGGGGCTTCTAATGAAAAACTGTTTTTT
J: TRBJ1-4
size: .
V: TRBV24-1
D: .

CDR3: CASSRQAGLNQPQHF
DNA: TGTGCCAGCAGCCGTCAGGCAGGTCTCAATCAGCCCCAGCATTTT
J: TRBJ1-5
size: .
V: TRBV7-2
D: .

CDR3: CSATTGVDEQYF
DNA: TGCAGCGCTACAACAGGGGTCGACGAGCAGTACTTC
J: TRBJ2-7
size: .
V: TRBV29-1
D: TRBD1

CDR3: CASSLPGGTPAELFF
DNA: TGTGCCAGCAGCTTACCGGGAGGAACACCGGCGGAGCTGTTTTTT
J: TRBJ2-2
size: .
V: TRBV7-8
D: TRBD2

CDR3: CASSKTTAAKQETQYF
DNA: TGTGCCAGCAGCAAAACAACAGCGGCTAAACAAGAGACCCAGTACTTC
J: TRBJ2-5
size: .
V: TRBV21-1
D: .

CDR3: CATSATRASAEAFF
DNA: TGTGCCACCAGCGCCACTAGGGCTTCAGCTGAAGCTTTCTTT
J: TRBJ1-1
size: .
V: TRBV24-1
D: .

CDR3: CASSSPAGANVLTF
DNA: TGTGCCAGCAGCTCCCCGGCTGGGGCCAACGTCCTGACTTTC
J: TRBJ2-6
size: .
V: TRBV28
D: .

CDR3: CASSATGGEYGYTF
DNA: TGTGCCAGCAGTGCTACCGGAGGGGAATATGGCTACACCTTC
J: TRBJ1-2
size: .
V: TRBV9
D: .

CDR3: CASRPTTGLYVAFF
DNA: TGTGCCAGCAGACCGACGACAGGGCTATACGTAGCTTTCTTT
J: TRBJ1-1
size: once
V: TRBV28
D: TRBD1

CDR3: CASSQGQSTSTDTQYF
DNA: TGTGCCAGCAGCCAAGGACAGTCTACTAGCACAGATACGCAGTATTTT
J: TRBJ2-3
size: .
V: TRBV3-1/TRBV3-2
D: .

CDR3: CASSRRGGNTEAFF
DNA: TGTGCCAGCAGTCGGCGGGGGGGGAACACTGAAGCTTTCTTT
J: TRBJ1-1
size: .
V: TRBV3-1/TRBV3-2
D: .

CDR3: CASSLIGQGDSDTQYF
DNA: TGTGCCAGCTCACTAATAGGACAGGGCGACTCAGATACGCAGTATTTT
J: TRBJ2-3
size: few
V: TRBV18
D: TRBD1

CDR3: CASSPLARDRGYNEQFF
DNA: TGTGCCAGCAGCCCCCTGGCCCGGGACAGGGGCTACAATGAGCAGTTCTTC
J: TRBJ2-1
size: once
V: TRBV27
D: TRBD1

CDR3: CASSLASGSYYEQYF
DNA: TGTGCCAGCAGCTTAGCGAGCGGGAGCTACTACGAGCAGTACTTC
J: TRBJ2-7
size: .
V: TRBV7-2
D: TRBD2

CDR3: CASSHARGGSGNTIYF
DNA: TGCGCCAGCAGCCACGCTCGGGGGGGCTCTGGAAACACCATATATTTT
J: TRBJ1-3
size: .
V: TRBV4-1
D: .

CDR3: CASSPPSGNTGELFF
DNA: TGTGCCAGCTCACCACCGTCGGGAAACACCGGGGAGCTGTTTTTT
J: TRBJ2-2
size: .
V: TRBV18
D: .

CDR3: CASSGQGFRSQHF
DNA: TGTGCCAGTTCCGGACAGGGCTTTAGGTCCCAGCATTTT
J: TRBJ1-5
size: once
V: TRBV28
D: TRBD1

CDR3: CASSFGNSPLHF
DNA: TGTGCCAGCAGTTTCGGGAATTCACCCCTCCACTTT
J: TRBJ1-6
size: .
V: TRBV6-2/TRBV6-3
D: .

CDR3: CASSPRTDGAGNTIYF
DNA: TGTGCCAGCTCCCCGAGGACTGACGGGGCTGGAAACACCATATATTTT
J: TRBJ1-3
size: .
V: TRBV18
D: .

CDR3: CASSMMGQYNQPQHF
DNA: TGTGCCAGTAGTATGATGGGACAGTACAATCAGCCCCAGCATTTT
J: TRBJ1-5
size: .
V: TRBV19
D: TRBD1

CDR3: CASSVATAGGEAFF
DNA: TGTGCCAGCAGCGTAGCCACAGCGGGGGGAGAAGCTTTCTTT
J: TRBJ1-1
size: few
V: TRBV9
D: .

CDR3: CASSTSGLSWDTQYF
DNA: TGTGCCAGCTCTACTAGCGGGCTATCTTGGGATACGCAGTATTTT
J: TRBJ2-3
size: .
V: TRBV9
D: TRBD2

CDR3: CASSTTSGSYEQYF
DNA: TGTGCCAGCAGTACAACTAGCGGCTCCTACGAGCAGTACTTC
J: TRBJ2-7
size: .
V: TRBV6-5
D: TRBD2

CDR3: CASSIRGNEQFF
DNA: TGTGCCAGCAGTATCAGGGGGAATGAGCAGTTCTTC
J: TRBJ2-1
size: .
V: TRBV6-5
D: TRBD1

CDR3: CASSYFAGEGKTQYF
DNA: TGTGCCAGCAGTTACTTTGCGGGAGAAGGGAAGACCCAGTACTTC
J: TRBJ2-5
size: .
V: TRBV6-2/TRBV6-3
D: TRBD2

CDR3: CASSHPGGGRDEQYF
DNA: TGCGCCAGCAGCCACCCCGGCGGGGGGAGGGACGAGCAGTACTTC
J: TRBJ2-7
size: .
V: TRBV4-1
D: TRBD2

CDR3: CASSPGKGITEAFF
DNA: TGTGCCAGCAGCCCAGGGAAAGGGATCACTGAAGCTTTCTTT
J: TRBJ1-1
size: .
V: TRBV9
D: .

CDR3: CAWSPTSGRAPETQYF
DNA: TGTGCCTGGAGTCCTACTAGCGGGAGGGCCCCAGAGACCCAGTACTTC
J: TRBJ2-5
size: .
V: TRBV30
D: TRBD2

CDR3: CAISLVEGSYEQYF
DNA: TGTGCCATCAGCCTAGTGGAGGGGTCGTACGAGCAGTACTTC
J: TRBJ2-7
size: .
V: TRBV10-3
D: .